This passage covers 15 T cell receptor beta chains from one sample sequenced in a study of blood T cell repertoires in COVID-19. Clones were read by immunoSEQ multiplex PCR, and TCRdb kept only the in-frame ones, dropping some. The sample lists 50,000 or so clones; 82% were seen once. Sample: peripheral blood. The receptors originated from an older man with COVID-19, enrolled during active disease.

The DNA for the CDR3 is TGCGCCACCGCCGGACTAGCGGGAGGGTCCGGGGAGCTGTTTTTT. Translation: CATAGLAGGSGELFF. The chain links TRBV5-1 to TRBJ2-2; 15 bases fit TRBD2. J lost 6 bases, V lost 9 bases, and 6 bases had no gene match. The CDR3 extends over 15 amino acids. Per germline, CDR1 SGHRS and CDR2 YFSETQ.

The chain uses TRBV6-5 and TRBJ2-7, with a weak D call TRBD1 (6 bases). Trimming pared 6 bases from V and 2 bases from J, leaving 14 bases between. The CDR3 is made up of 14 amino acids. Germline V gene sequence: CDR1 MNHEY, CDR2 SVGAGI. This CDR3 is CASRIGTLTYEQYV. The DNA of the CDR3 is TGTGCCAGCAGGATCGGGACATTAACCTACGAGCAGTACGTC.

This clone has only one observation. The V call is TRBV11-2, the J call TRBJ1-3, with TRBD1 matching over 9 bases. Per the germline V gene, CDR1 is SGHAT and CDR2 is FQNNGV. The CDR3 runs to 15 residues. The V gene end was trimmed by 5 bases and the J gene end by 1 base; junction bases not matched to a gene: 3. The CDR3 coding sequence is TGTGCCAGCAGCACCGGACAGGGGTCTGGAAACACCATATATTTT. This codes for CASSTGQGSGNTIYF.

The rearrangement joins TRBV12-3 or TRBV12-4 to TRBJ1-1; D call uncertain. Trimming left V 1 base short and J 11 bases short, with 11 bases between. This CDR3 is built from 12 residues. CDR3 nucleotides: TGTGCCAGCAGTTTAGGCGTCGGGAGGGCTTTCTTT. This gives the protein CASSLGVGRAFF.

V usage is TRBV5-5 and J usage is TRBJ2-5, with D unresolved. The CDR3 has 14 residues. Germline assignment: CDR1 SGHKS and CDR2 YYEKEE (reference sequence). V lost 4 bases, J lost 1 base, and 11 bases lay in between. CDR3: CASSPRRSQETQYF. CDR3 DNA sequence: TGTGCCAGCAGCCCACGACGGAGCCAAGAGACCCAGTACTTC.

The chain links TRBV9 to TRBJ2-2, with D possibly TRBD1 on 6 matching bases. Trimming left V 4 bases short and J 2 bases short, with 9 bases between. This CDR3 has 14 amino acids. Germline V lookup: CDR1 SGDLS, CDR2 YYNGEE. The CDR3 DNA sequence: TGTGCCAGCAGCAACAGGGTTAACACCGGGGAGCTGTTTTTT. Protein: CASSNRVNTGELFF. The whole variable domain, remainder taken from reference TRBV9 and TRBJ2-2, is DSGVTQTPKHLITATGQRVTLRCSPRSGDLSVYWYQQSLDQGLQFLIQYYNGEERAKGNILERFSAQQFPDLHSELNLSSLELGDSALYFCASSNRVNTGELFFGEGSRLTVL.

The chain uses TRBV19 and TRBJ2-1, with D possibly being TRBD2 (5 bases). This CDR3 spans 12 amino acids. Trimming took off 5 bases at V and 9 bases at J, with 11 bases between the two ends. Germline V lookup: CDR1 LNHDA, CDR2 SQIVND (reference sequence). The CDR3: CASSLRTGEQFF. CDR3 bases: TGTGCCAGTAGTCTTAGGACTGGTGAGCAGTTCTTC.

The V call is TRBV27, the J call TRBJ2-1; 11 nucleotides agree with TRBD2. This CDR3 has 13 amino acids. Trimming removed 7 bases from V and 8 bases from J; junction bases left unmatched: 4. Per the germline V gene, CDR1 is MNHEY and CDR2 is SMNVEV (reference sequence). The CDR3 is CASTPLAGDEQFF. Here the CDR3 DNA reads TGTGCCAGCACCCCACTAGCGGGGGATGAGCAGTTCTTC.

This chain joins TRBV14 and TRBJ2-1; D gene ambiguous. Germline V gene sequence: CDR1 SGHDN, CDR2 FVKESK. Trimming took off 4 bases at V and 0 bases at J, with 7 bases between the two ends. The CDR3 spans 14 residues. The CDR3 here is CASSRSYSYNEQFF. The CDR3 DNA is TGTGCCAGCAGCCGTAGTTACTCCTACAATGAGCAGTTCTTC.

The genes are TRBV10-3 and TRBJ2-5, with D maybe TRBD2 (6 bases). The V gene's germline CDR1 is ENHRY and CDR2 SYGVKD. The germline V and J ends were trimmed by 6 bases and 5 bases, with 16 bases remaining between them. The CDR3 runs 14 residues. This CDR3 reads CAISPGLTRETQYF. CDR3 sequence (DNA): TGTGCCATCAGCCCGGGACTGACGAGGGAGACCCAGTACTTC.

The chain combines TRBV11-2 with TRBJ1-3, with 7 bases that match TRBD1. The CDR3 is 17 amino acids. Germline values: CDR1 SGHAT, CDR2 FQNNGV. Losses at the gene ends were 2 bases for V and 0 bases for J; bases not matched to a gene: 7. DNA of the CDR3: TGTGCCAGCAGCTTAAGGGCGGACAGGAGCTCTGGAAACACCATATATTTT. Its protein product is CASSLRADRSSGNTIYF.

This clone was detected a few times. This sequence joins TRBV7-2 and TRBJ1-5; TRBD1 is a possible D gene (5 bases). Germline V gene lookup returns CDR1 SGHTA and CDR2 FQGNSA. This CDR3 has 14 residues. Trimming stripped 2 bases from V and 2 bases from J, with 7 bases between. The DNA of the CDR3 is TGTGCCAGCAGCTTACAGGGTGGCAATCAGCCCCAGCATTTT. The encoded protein is CASSLQGGNQPQHF.

The genes are TRBV19 and TRBJ2-7; the D is unclear. The length of the CDR3 is 15 residues. Germline lookup yields CDR1 LNHDA and CDR2 SQIVND (reference sequence). The germline V and J ends were trimmed by 8 bases and 2 bases, with 19 bases remaining between them. The CDR3 region has the DNA TGTGCCAGTCCGCGCGGTTTATTATGCCCCTACGAGCAGTACGTC. Translated: CASPRGLLCPYEQYV.

The gene calls are TRBV5-1 and TRBJ2-3, with a weak D call TRBD1 (5 bases). The V gene's germline CDR1 is SGHRS and CDR2 YFSETQ. The CDR3 loop spans 16 amino acids. V was trimmed by 5 bases and J by 0 bases, leaving 16 bases between them. The CDR3 sequence is CASSALGRSSTDTQYF. In DNA form, the CDR3 reads TGCGCCAGCAGTGCCCTGGGGCGGAGTAGCACAGATACGCAGTATTTT. Filled out from reference TRBV5-1 and TRBJ2-3, the complete variable domain reads KAGVTQTPRYLIKTRGQQVTLSCSPISGHRSVSWYQQTPGQGLQFLFEYFSETQRNKGNFPGRFSGRQFSNSRSEMNVSTLELGDSALYLCASSALGRSSTDTQYFGPGTRLTVL.

The rearrangement links TRBV19 to TRBJ1-5; D gene ambiguous. V was trimmed by 6 bases and J by 5 bases, leaving 14 bases between them. Germline lookup yields CDR1 LNHDA and CDR2 SQIVND (reference sequence). The CDR3 is 14 residues long. The CDR3 bases are TGTGCCAGTAGCCGACGCCAGGCCCATCAGCCCCAGCATTTT. The encoded protein is CASSRRQAHQPQHF. Filled out from reference TRBV19 and TRBJ1-5, the complete variable domain reads DGGITQSPKYLFRKEGQNVTLSCEQNLNHDAMYWYRQDPGQGLRLIYYSQIVNDFQKGDIAEGYSVSREKKESFPLTVTSAQKNPTAFYLCASSRRQAHQPQHFGDGTRLSIL.